The next 20 T cell receptor beta chains were all read from a single sample in a study of CD4 T cells in relation to SARS-CoV-2 and coronaviruses. No antigen has been assigned to these receptors. Unexposed donor CD4+ T cells date from about 2011-2018, before the COVID-19 pandemic. After ten to eleven days of culture, CD4+ T cells were isolated. Assay used: immunoSEQ multiplex PCR; TCRdb lists only in-frame clones, some missing. Among some 21,000 clones listed, roughly three quarters were seen once. Sequencing was performed on CD4+ T cells from PBMCs, cultured in vitro. These TCRs come from a human donor in good health.

The V and J genes are TRBV27 and TRBJ2-7; 9 nucleotides align to TRBD2. This CDR3 region has 15 residues. The V segment lost 6 bases and the J segment 2 bases; nucleotides outside the gene matches: 8. Per the germline V gene, CDR1 is MNHEY and CDR2 is SMNVEV (reference sequence). In DNA, the CDR3 is TGTGCCAGCAGGCTAGCGGGAACCCCAACCTACGAGCAGTACTTC. Protein product: CASRLAGTPTYEQYF.

This chain links TRBV2 with TRBJ1-6, with a tentative D call TRBD1 (6 bases). The CDR3 loop spans 15 amino acids. From germline, CDR1 is SNHLY and CDR2 FYNNEI. V lost 6 bases to trimming and J lost 7 bases, with 16 bases between them. CDR3 sequence (DNA): TGTGCCAGCAGCGTTCGTGGTCAGGGGAATTCACCCCTCCACTTT. Its protein product is CASSVRGQGNSPLHF. Filled out from reference TRBV2 and TRBJ1-6, the complete variable domain reads EPEVTQTPSHQVTQMGQEVILRCVPISNHLYFYWYRQILGQKVEFLVSFYNNEISEKSEIFDDQFSVERPDGSNFTLKIRSTKLEDSAMYFCASSVRGQGNSPLHFGNGTRLTVT.

This clone is medium-sized by share. The chain combines TRBV6-2 or TRBV6-3 with TRBJ2-2; 7 positions agree with TRBD2. Germline V lookup: CDR1 MNHEY, CDR2 SVGEGT. The CDR3 has 17 amino acids. V lost 0 bases, J lost 5 bases, and 9 bases stayed unmatched. The CDR3 protein is CASSYSGLAAGTGELFF. The CDR3, as DNA: TGTGCCAGCAGTTACTCGGGGCTAGCGGCCGGGACCGGGGAGCTGTTTTTT.

J is TRBJ2-1 and V is TRBV18, with 7 bases that match TRBD1. Germline trimming cut 3 bases from V and 7 bases from J; bases unmatched to any gene: 6. Germline-derived CDR1 and CDR2 are KGHSH and LQKENI. This CDR3 is built from 14 residues. This CDR3 reads CASSPGQERNEQFF. CDR3 nucleotides: TGTGCCAGCTCACCCGGACAGGAGAGGAATGAGCAGTTCTTC.

This clone has more than one count but fewer than ten. The chain joins TRBV27 to TRBJ1-1; the D is unclear. The CDR3 is 14 residues long. Germline V lookup: CDR1 MNHEY, CDR2 SMNVEV (reference sequence). V shed 8 bases and J shed 1 base, with 14 bases lying between them. The DNA of the CDR3 is TGTGCCAGCCGTTGGGATGCTCGGAACACTGAAGCTTTCTTT. Its translation is CASRWDARNTEAFF.

The V gene is TRBV18, the J gene TRBJ2-3; 7 bases map to TRBD2. Germline values: CDR1 KGHSH, CDR2 LQKENI. The CDR3 loop spans 17 amino acids. The V segment lost 6 bases and the J segment 6 bases; nucleotides outside the gene matches: 18. CDR3 residues: CASSSARAGTGSDTQYF. The CDR3 DNA follows: TGTGCCAGCTCCTCAGCACGAGCGGGAACGGGATCGGATACGCAGTATTTT.

V usage is TRBV28 and J usage is TRBJ1-3; unclear D gene. Germline V gene sequence: CDR1 MDHEN, CDR2 SYDVKM. This CDR3 has 16 amino acids. V lost 1 base to trimming and J lost 0 bases, with 10 bases between them. The chain's CDR3 is CASSLFSDISGNTIYF. The DNA for the CDR3 is TGTGCCAGCAGTTTATTCTCAGACATCTCTGGAAACACCATATATTTT.

This clone qualifies as large. This rearrangement joins TRBV5-5 to TRBJ2-1; 10 bases match TRBD1. The V gene's germline CDR1 is SGHKS and CDR2 YYEKEE (reference sequence). This CDR3 has 14 residues. Losses at the gene ends were 6 bases for V and 8 bases for J; bases not matched to a gene: 8. In nucleotides, the CDR3 is TGTGCCAGCACCCGGACAGGGGGAAGTTATGAGCAGTTCTTC. It is translated as CASTRTGGSYEQFF.

This rearrangement joins TRBV9 to TRBJ2-7; 7 bases map to TRBD1. The V gene end was trimmed by 3 bases and the J gene end by 5 bases; junction bases not matched to a gene: 5. The CDR3 contains 13 residues. Germline CDR1 reads SGDLS; CDR2 reads YYNGEE. The CDR3 loop is CASSGDRVNEQYF. In DNA form, the CDR3 reads TGTGCCAGCAGCGGAGACAGGGTTAACGAGCAGTACTTC.

The rearrangement links TRBV6-1 to TRBJ2-7; TRBD2 matches 10 bases. Germline assignment: CDR1 MNHNS and CDR2 SASEGT. The CDR3 has 15 amino acids. J lost 4 bases, V lost 2 bases, and 5 bases had no gene match. Written as DNA, the CDR3 is TGTGCCAGCAGTGAATCCCCTAGCGGGAGATACGAGCAGTACTTC. Translated, it gives CASSESPSGRYEQYF.

The chain has TRBV19 and TRBJ2-7; TRBD2 might be the D (6 bases). Germline CDR1 and CDR2: LNHDA and SQIVND (reference sequence). Trimming removed 7 bases from V and 2 bases from J, with 18 bases in between. CDR3 size: 15 residues. As DNA, the CDR3 is TGTGCCAGTACCATAGCCGGGGGAGCAACCTACGAGCAGTACTTC. Its translation is CASTIAGGATYEQYF.

The J gene is TRBJ2-1, the V gene TRBV11-2, with D possibly TRBD1 on 5 matching bases. Germline CDR1 SGHAT, CDR2 FQNNGV. Between the trimmed V and J ends, which lost 2 bases and 4 bases, there was a span of 12 bases. The CDR3 consists of 15 residues. CDR3 bases: TGTGCCAGCAGCTTAACCGTGGCAGGGTACAATGAGCAGTTCTTC. Its protein product is CASSLTVAGYNEQFF.

The J gene is TRBJ1-1, the V gene TRBV24-1, with 7 bases that match TRBD1. Germline CDR1 KGHDR, CDR2 SFDVKD. The CDR3 totals 13 residues. V lost 9 bases, J lost 4 bases, and 7 bases stayed unmatched. The CDR3 region is CATVNRGGTEAFF. CDR3 in DNA: TGTGCCACCGTAAACAGGGGTGGCACTGAAGCTTTCTTT.

The genes are TRBV5-1 and TRBJ2-1; the D gene is possibly TRBD2 (5 bases). The CDR3 has 15 residues. V was shortened by 5 bases and J by 5 bases, with 17 bases between the two germline ends. From germline, CDR1 is SGHRS and CDR2 YFSETQ. The CDR3 DNA follows: TGCGCCAGCAGTTCGGTGGGAGTCCGAAACAATGAGCAGTTCTTC. This encodes CASSSVGVRNNEQFF.

The V gene is TRBV23-1, the J gene TRBJ1-5, with 8 bases identical to TRBD1. TRBV23-1 is classed as an ORF, of uncertain function. The CDR3 length is 20 residues. The V segment lost 4 bases and the J segment 4 bases; nucleotides outside the gene matches: 21. The CDR3 nucleotides read TGCGCCAGCAGTCGAATGACAGGGGCGGACATGAATCCCGTTAATCAGCCCCAGCATTTT. This encodes CASSRMTGADMNPVNQPQHF.

This clone was observed a few times. The V gene is TRBV28, the J gene TRBJ2-7, with 8 bases identical to TRBD2. The CDR3 length is 14 residues. Germline V gene lookup returns CDR1 MDHEN and CDR2 SYDVKM. Trimming removed 5 bases from V and 0 bases from J; junction bases left unmatched: 3. CDR3: CASSEAGASYEQYF. CDR3 in DNA: TGTGCCAGCAGTGAAGCGGGAGCCTCCTACGAGCAGTACTTC. The entire variable domain, with the rest obtained from reference TRBV28 and TRBJ2-7, is as follows: DVKVTQSSRYLVKRTGEKVFLECVQDMDHENMFWYRQDPGLGLRLIYFSYDVKMKEKGDIPEGYSVSREKKERFSLILESASTNQTSMYLCASSEAGASYEQYFGPGTRLTVT.

This clone showed up just a few times. The chain combines TRBV2 with TRBJ2-2; no clear D gene. Trimming took off 4 bases at V and 4 bases at J, with 10 bases between the two ends. There are 14 residues in the CDR3. The germline V gene has CDR1 SNHLY and CDR2 FYNNEI. The CDR3 coding sequence is TGTGCCAGCAGTGGCGAGCCTAGCACCGGGGAGCTGTTTTTT. This encodes CASSGEPSTGELFF.

This clone was seen only a few times. The rearrangement uses TRBV13 and TRBJ2-7; 8 nucleotides agree with TRBD2. The CDR3 covers 14 residues. V was pared by 5 bases and J by 3 bases, with 6 bases of the junction left unmatched. Germline lookup yields CDR1 PRHDT and CDR2 FYEKMQ (reference sequence). CDR3 DNA: TGTGCCAGCAGCCCCCAGCGGGAGATCTACGAGCAGTACTTC. Its translation: CASSPQREIYEQYF.

This clone was observed once. CDR3 in DNA: TGCAGCGTTGTTAGTTCCTACGAGCAGTACTTC. It translates to CSVVSSYEQYF. V gene TRBV29-1 combines with J gene TRBJ2-7; D is unclear. The CDR3 totals 11 residues. Per the germline V gene, CDR1 is SQVTM and CDR2 is ANQGSEA. Trimming pared 4 bases from V and 1 base from J, leaving 5 bases between.

This chain links TRBV27 with TRBJ2-1, with 7 bases matching TRBD1. The length of the CDR3 is 12 residues. Trimming took 8 bases from V and 6 from J; bases not matched to a gene: 4. Germline CDR1 is MNHEY and CDR2 is SMNVEV (reference sequence). The DNA for the CDR3 is TGTGCCAGCGGGGACAGAAGCAATGAGCAGTTCTTC. Its protein is CASGDRSNEQFF.